These 4 T cell receptor beta chains were sequenced from one sample in a study of T cells after yellow fever vaccination. One entry per CDR3 protein results from TCRdb running MiXCR on the 5' RACE reads. The data show approximately 260,000 distinct CDR3 sequences, with approximately 12% seen just once and around 0.49% held by the top ten. Sample: CD4+ T cells sorted from PBMCs, taken 45 days after the yellow fever booster vaccination. The receptors come from a man in his thirties or forties who received the YFV17D yellow fever vaccine.

The sample holds a few counts of this clonotype. The chain employs TRBV29-1 and TRBJ2-1, with TRBD2 identical over 10 bases. V lost 7 bases and J lost 2; bases outside the gene matches: 5. This CDR3 has 14 amino acids. Germline-derived CDR1 and CDR2 are SQVTM and ANQGSEA. This CDR3 reads CSALGLATYNEQFF. CDR3 coding DNA: TGCAGCGCCCTGGGACTAGCGACCTACAATGAGCAGTTCTTC.

This clonotype was recorded many times. J is TRBJ2-5 and V is TRBV27, with 12 positions matching TRBD1. Germline V lookup: CDR1 MNHEY, CDR2 SMNVEV (reference sequence). The V and J ends lost 5 bases and 3 bases, in that order; junction bases with no gene match: 13. This CDR3 comprises 18 residues. The CDR3 loop reads CASSPRTSGQGAEETQYF. The CDR3 DNA reads TGTGCCAGCAGTCCACGAACATCGGGACAGGGGGCTGAAGAGACCCAGTACTTC.

The chain couples TRBV6-2 or TRBV6-3 to TRBJ2-7, with 11 bases matching TRBD2. This CDR3 has 17 residues. CDR1 is MNHEY, CDR2 SVGEGT, per germline. V shed 5 bases and J 0 bases; nucleotides not matched to a gene: 9. The CDR3 DNA is TGTGCCAGCAGTCCCGGGACTAGCGGATTTTTCTCCTACGAGCAGTACTTC. This codes for CASSPGTSGFFSYEQYF.

The table lists this clonotype with a few counts. The CDR3 DNA follows: TGTGCCAGCAGTGAATCCCCTGACCAGCAGTACTTC. Its translation is CASSESPDQQYF. This chain connects TRBV25-1 to TRBJ2-7; D is uncertain. CDR3 length equals 12 residues. The ends were cut back, 1 base at V and 8 bases at J, with 9 bases in the middle. CDR1 and CDR2 (germline): MGHDK, SYGVNS.